This section outlines one T cell receptor beta chain sequence together with its context. Germline CDR1 and CDR2: MNHNS and SASEGT. The CDR3 is 15 amino acids. The ends were cut back, 1 base at V and 2 bases at J, with 9 bases in the middle. The sample is drawn from a study of blood T cell repertoires in COVID-19. Turning to the study itself: Nucleic acid was either cDNA or gDNA, and it came from T cells, B-cell-depleted T cells, or PBMCs.

Profiled with immunoSEQ multiplex PCR; TCRdb holds only in-frame clones, not every one. This sample yields about 120,000 clones, of which 82% are seen a single time; around 7.5% belongs to the top ten. The chain employs TRBV6-1 and TRBJ1-5, with D perhaps TRBD1 (5 bases). Input material: peripheral blood. The sequence was collected from a man between 70 and 80 years old with active or convalescent COVID-19. As DNA, the CDR3 is TGTGCCAGCAGTGAAGAAGCAGGGCGCAATCAGCCCCAGCATTTT. This translates into CASSEEAGRNQPQHF.